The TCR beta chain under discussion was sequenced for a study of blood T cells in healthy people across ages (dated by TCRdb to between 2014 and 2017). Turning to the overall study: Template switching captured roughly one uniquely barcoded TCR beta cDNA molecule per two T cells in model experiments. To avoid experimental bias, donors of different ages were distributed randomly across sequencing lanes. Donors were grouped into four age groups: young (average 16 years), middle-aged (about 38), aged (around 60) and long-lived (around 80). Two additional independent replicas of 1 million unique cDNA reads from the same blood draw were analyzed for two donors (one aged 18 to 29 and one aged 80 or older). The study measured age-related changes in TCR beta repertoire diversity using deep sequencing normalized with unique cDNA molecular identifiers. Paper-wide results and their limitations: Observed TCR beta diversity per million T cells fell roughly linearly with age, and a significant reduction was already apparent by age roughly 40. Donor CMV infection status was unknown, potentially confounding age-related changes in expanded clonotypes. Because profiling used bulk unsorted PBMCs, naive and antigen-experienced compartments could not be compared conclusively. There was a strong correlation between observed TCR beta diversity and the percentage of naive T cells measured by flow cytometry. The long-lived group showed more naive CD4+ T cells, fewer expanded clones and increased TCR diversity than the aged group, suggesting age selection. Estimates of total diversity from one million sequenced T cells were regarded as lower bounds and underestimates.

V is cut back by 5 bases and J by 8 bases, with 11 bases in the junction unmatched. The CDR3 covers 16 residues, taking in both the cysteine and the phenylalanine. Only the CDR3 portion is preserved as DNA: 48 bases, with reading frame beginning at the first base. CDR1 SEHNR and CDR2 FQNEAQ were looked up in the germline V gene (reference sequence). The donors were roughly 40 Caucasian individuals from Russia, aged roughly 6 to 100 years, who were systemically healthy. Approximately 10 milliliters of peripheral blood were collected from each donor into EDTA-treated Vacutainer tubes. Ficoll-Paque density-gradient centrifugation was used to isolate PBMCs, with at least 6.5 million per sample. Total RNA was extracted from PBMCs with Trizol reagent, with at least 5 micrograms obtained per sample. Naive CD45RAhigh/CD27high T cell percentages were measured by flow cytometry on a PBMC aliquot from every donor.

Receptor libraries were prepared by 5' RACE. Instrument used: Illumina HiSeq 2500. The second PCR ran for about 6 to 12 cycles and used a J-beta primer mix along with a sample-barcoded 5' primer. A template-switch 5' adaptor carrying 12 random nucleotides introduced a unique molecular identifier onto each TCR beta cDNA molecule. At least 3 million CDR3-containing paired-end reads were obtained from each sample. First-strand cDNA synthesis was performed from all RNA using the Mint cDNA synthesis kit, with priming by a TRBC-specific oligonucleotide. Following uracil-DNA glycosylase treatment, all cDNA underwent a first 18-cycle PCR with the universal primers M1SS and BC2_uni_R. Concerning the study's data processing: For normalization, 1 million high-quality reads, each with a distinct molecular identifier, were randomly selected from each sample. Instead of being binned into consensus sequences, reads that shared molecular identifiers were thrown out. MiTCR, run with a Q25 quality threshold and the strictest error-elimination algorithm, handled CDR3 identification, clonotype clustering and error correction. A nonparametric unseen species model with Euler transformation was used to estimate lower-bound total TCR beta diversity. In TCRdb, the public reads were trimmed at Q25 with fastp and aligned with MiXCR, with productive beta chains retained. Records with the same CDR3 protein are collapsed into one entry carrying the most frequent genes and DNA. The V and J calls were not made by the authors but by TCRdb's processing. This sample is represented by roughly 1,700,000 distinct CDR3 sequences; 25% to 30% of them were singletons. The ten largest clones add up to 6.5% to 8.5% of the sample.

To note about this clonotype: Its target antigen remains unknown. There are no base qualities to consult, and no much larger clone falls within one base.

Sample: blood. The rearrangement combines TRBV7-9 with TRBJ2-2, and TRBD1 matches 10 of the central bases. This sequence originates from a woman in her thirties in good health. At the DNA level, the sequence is TGTGCCAGCAGCGACCGGGACAGGGGCCCGTTGGGGGAGCTGTTTTTT. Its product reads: CASSDRDRGPLGELFF.